This is a list of T cell receptor beta chains from one sample in a study of patients and donors after allogeneic stem cell transplantation. Using its own MiXCR run on the RT-PCR reads, TCRdb lists one record per CDR3 protein. The sample lists about 960,000 distinct CDR3 sequences; roughly 18% were seen once. The sample taken for sequencing was blood, either unsorted or a sorted T cell fraction (not recorded which). The receptors stem from a human donor who was either an allogeneic HSCT recipient or a stem cell or donor lymphocyte infusion donor (not recorded which). It is not recorded whose cells these are; they may come from a transplant donor. Each CDR3 is given with its conserved first and last residue. The D gene is left open where the match is weak. The size of a clone is reported for some rows only, either as once, few or many, or as a class for expanded clones.

j_gene: TRBJ2-6
d_gene: TRBD1
abundance: few
v_gene: TRBV20-1
CDR3aa: CSARPSSGTGALGANVLTF
CDR3nt: TGCAGTGCTAGACCGTCATCCGGGACAGGGGCTCTTGGGGCCAACGTCCTGACTTTC

j_gene: TRBJ2-1
d_gene: TRBD2
abundance: NA
v_gene: TRBV20-1
CDR3aa: CSAREVWSGSSYNEQFF
CDR3nt: TGCAGTGCTAGAGAGGTTTGGAGCGGGAGCTCCTACAATGAGCAGTTCTTC

j_gene: TRBJ2-1
d_gene: TRBD2
abundance: many
v_gene: TRBV28
CDR3aa: CASRPGLVGFNEQFF
CDR3nt: TGTGCCAGCAGGCCCGGACTAGTTGGGTTCAATGAGCAGTTCTTC

j_gene: TRBJ1-1
d_gene: NA
abundance: NA
v_gene: TRBV12-3/TRBV12-4
CDR3aa: CASRRVAMTTEAFF
CDR3nt: TGTGCCAGCAGGCGGGTCGCTATGACCACTGAAGCTTTCTTT

j_gene: TRBJ2-3
d_gene: NA
abundance: few
v_gene: TRBV25-1
CDR3aa: CASSESPSTDTQYF
CDR3nt: TGTGCCAGCAGTGAATCTCCTAGCACAGATACGCAGTATTTT

j_gene: TRBJ1-1
d_gene: NA
abundance: many
v_gene: TRBV20-1
CDR3aa: CSARKQGNTEAFF
CDR3nt: TGCAGTGCTAGAAAACAGGGGAACACTGAAGCTTTCTTT

j_gene: TRBJ1-6
d_gene: TRBD1
abundance: NA
v_gene: TRBV15
CDR3aa: CATSRPVGQGFSPLHF
CDR3nt: TGTGCCACCAGCAGGCCCGTCGGACAGGGTTTCTCACCCCTCCACTTT

j_gene: TRBJ1-5
d_gene: NA
abundance: NA
v_gene: TRBV5-6
CDR3aa: CASSLAAVSNQPQHF
CDR3nt: TGTGCCAGCAGCTTGGCAGCCGTTAGCAATCAGCCCCAGCATTTT

j_gene: TRBJ1-1
d_gene: TRBD1
abundance: NA
v_gene: TRBV10-3
CDR3aa: CAITRDRTNTEAFF
CDR3nt: TGTGCCATTACAAGGGACAGGACGAACACTGAAGCTTTCTTT

j_gene: TRBJ2-5
d_gene: NA
abundance: NA
v_gene: TRBV15
CDR3aa: CATSRDPPGAGETQYF
CDR3nt: TGTGCCACCAGCAGAGATCCGCCAGGGGCGGGCGAGACCCAGTACTTC

j_gene: TRBJ2-2
d_gene: NA
abundance: NA
v_gene: TRBV9
CDR3aa: CASSVNGELFF
CDR3nt: TGTGCCAGCAGCGTTAACGGGGAGCTGTTTTTT

j_gene: TRBJ1-4
d_gene: NA
abundance: NA
v_gene: TRBV5-1
CDR3aa: CASSFLGLFKGEKLFF
CDR3nt: TGCGCCAGCAGCTTCCTCGGACTGTTCAAAGGTGAAAAACTGTTTTTT

j_gene: TRBJ1-2
d_gene: NA
abundance: few
v_gene: TRBV12-3/TRBV12-4
CDR3aa: CASSPTGRALGYGYTF
CDR3nt: TGTGCCAGCAGTCCCACGGGCAGGGCCTTAGGCTATGGCTACACCTTC

j_gene: TRBJ1-5
d_gene: NA
abundance: NA
v_gene: TRBV6-1
CDR3aa: CASSRTLNQPQHF
CDR3nt: TGTGCCAGCTCCCGCACCCTTAATCAGCCCCAGCATTTT

j_gene: TRBJ1-1
d_gene: TRBD1
abundance: few
v_gene: TRBV15
CDR3aa: CATRQEGQGNLVAFF
CDR3nt: TGTGCCACCAGACAGGAGGGACAGGGGAATTTGGTGGCTTTCTTT

j_gene: TRBJ2-3
d_gene: NA
abundance: NA
v_gene: TRBV7-2
CDR3aa: CASSSRAGRQYF
CDR3nt: TGTGCCAGCAGCTCACGGGCAGGGCGGCAGTATTTT

j_gene: TRBJ2-1
d_gene: NA
abundance: NA
v_gene: TRBV18
CDR3aa: CASSPGVQGRNEQFF
CDR3nt: TGTGCCAGCTCACCAGGGGTGCAGGGCCGGAATGAGCAGTTCTTC

j_gene: TRBJ2-2
d_gene: NA
abundance: few
v_gene: TRBV6-5
CDR3aa: CASSYGVRSGELFF
CDR3nt: TGTGCCAGCAGTTACGGGGTTCGGTCCGGGGAGCTGTTTTTT

j_gene: TRBJ1-5
d_gene: NA
abundance: NA
v_gene: TRBV6-2/TRBV6-3
CDR3aa: CASSLRDTIQPQHF
CDR3nt: TGTGCCAGCAGCCTCCGGGACACCATCCAGCCCCAGCATTTT

j_gene: TRBJ1-2
d_gene: NA
abundance: few
v_gene: TRBV4-2
CDR3aa: CASSQADGKNGYTF
CDR3nt: TGTGCCAGCAGCCAAGCCGACGGGAAGAATGGCTACACCTTC

j_gene: TRBJ2-5
d_gene: NA
abundance: many
v_gene: TRBV12-3/TRBV12-4
CDR3aa: CASSPGLILQETQYF
CDR3nt: TGTGCCAGCAGTCCGGGTCTAATTCTCCAAGAGACCCAGTACTTC

j_gene: TRBJ1-2
d_gene: NA
abundance: many
v_gene: TRBV24-1
CDR3aa: CATSDSGFYGYTF
CDR3nt: TGTGCCACCAGTGATTCCGGGTTCTATGGCTACACCTTC

j_gene: TRBJ2-2
d_gene: TRBD1
abundance: NA
v_gene: TRBV4-1
CDR3aa: CASSKTGSGELFF
CDR3nt: TGCGCCAGCAGCAAGACAGGGTCCGGGGAGCTGTTTTTT

j_gene: TRBJ2-1
d_gene: NA
abundance: NA
v_gene: TRBV20-1
CDR3aa: CSARDRSGGHEQFF
CDR3nt: TGCAGTGCTAGAGATCGGAGTGGGGGCCATGAGCAGTTCTTC

j_gene: TRBJ2-7
d_gene: NA
abundance: NA
v_gene: TRBV7-2
CDR3aa: CASTRRGTGDFHEQYF
CDR3nt: TGTGCCAGCACCCGGCGGGGGACAGGAGATTTCCACGAGCAGTACTTC

j_gene: TRBJ2-7
d_gene: TRBD2
abundance: NA
v_gene: TRBV27
CDR3aa: CASSSQLAGGGEQYF
CDR3nt: TGTGCCAGCAGTTCCCAACTAGCGGGGGGCGGCGAGCAGTACTTC

j_gene: TRBJ2-7
d_gene: NA
abundance: NA
v_gene: TRBV20-1
CDR3aa: CSVAAAASYEQYF
CDR3nt: TGCAGTGTCGCGGCGGCGGCCTCCTACGAGCAGTACTTC

j_gene: TRBJ2-5
d_gene: TRBD2
abundance: NA
v_gene: TRBV24-1
CDR3aa: CATSDMTSGSGETQYF
CDR3nt: TGTGCCACCAGTGATATGACTAGCGGGAGTGGGGAGACCCAGTACTTC